This paragraph covers one T cell receptor (beta chain) sequence. This record belongs to a study of T cell repertoires in cytomegalovirus infection. Study at large: Public TCR beta signatures marked donors with CMV infection and the matching HLA.

MiXCR was run by TCRdb on the reads, yielding one entry per CDR3 protein. This table holds roughly 180,000 distinct CDR3 sequences, about 15% found once. The sample was CD8+ T cells from PBMCs. The TCR originated in a human donor in good health (CMV status not recorded). Some clones in this sample may be carry-over from other donors' samples.

CDR3 residues: CASSYLAGDPGEQFF. CDR3 sequence (DNA): TGTGCCAGCAGCTATCTAGCGGGGGACCCGGGTGAGCAGTTCTTC. The V gene is TRBV6-6, the J gene TRBJ2-1; 10 bases are a match to TRBD2. Germline CDR1 is MNHNY and CDR2 is SVGAGI (reference sequence). The CDR3 sequence is 15 residues long. V lost 6 bases and J lost 9; bases outside the gene matches: 11.